This T cell receptor beta chain was recovered during a study of blood T cell repertoires in COVID-19. Study details: From the United States, Italy and Spain came samples of acute and convalescent COVID-19. T cells, B-cell-depleted T cells, or PBMCs provided the cDNA or gDNA that served as material.

The CDR3 loop spans 15 amino acids. V shed 5 bases and J 1 base; nucleotides not matched to a gene: 6. CDR1 SQVTM and CDR2 ANQGSEA come from the germline V gene. In the source study's methods: Nucleated cell counts were estimated from reference gene primer amplification. Some clones are missing from TCRdb's copy, which holds only in-frame ones; the method was immunoSEQ multiplex PCR. V and J calls and clone size are those listed in that table; D and trimming were worked out from the DNA. The top ten clones hold roughly 8.2% of a sample with about 220,000 clones, around 83% of them seen once. The sequence derives from a woman aged 45-65 years with acute or convalescent COVID-19. The chain couples TRBV29-1 to TRBJ2-3; 10 bases fit TRBD1. The specimen sequenced was peripheral blood. The CDR3 spells CSVRIGTGGTDTQYF. The CDR3 region has the DNA TGCAGCGTTCGTATCGGGACAGGGGGCACAGATACGCAGTATTTT.